This T cell receptor beta chain was recorded in a study of control samples from healthy donors and cancer patients. The method was immunoSEQ multiplex PCR; TCRdb's version includes in-frame clones alone and lacks a portion of them. The sample carries roughly 92,000 clones, roughly nine tenths recorded once. Deletions cut 5 bases from V and 2 bases from J, with 9 bases between. This CDR3 contains 13 residues. Germline-derived CDR1 and CDR2 are SEHNR and FQNEAQ (reference sequence). Input material: blood. This TCR was sampled from a woman between 55 and 75 years old in good health. The chain combines TRBV7-9 with TRBJ1-2, with D tentatively TRBD1 (5 bases). In nucleotides, the CDR3 is TGTGCCAGCAGCCACCGGGACAACTATGGCTACACCTTC. Translation: CASSHRDNYGYTF.